A selection of T cell receptor beta chains follows, all from one sample in a study of technical replicates of blood from four donors. Clones were sequenced by immunoSEQ multiplex PCR, and TCRdb holds only the in-frame ones, with some missing. Of approximately 50,000 clones listed, 94% are singletons. The sequencing input was T cells isolated from PBMCs. The receptor set was obtained from a human donor in good health. CDR3s include the opening cysteine and the closing phenylalanine or tryptophan.

v_gene,j_gene,CDR3aa
TRBV5-6,TRBJ1-1,CASSWDRVTEAFF
TRBV10-2,TRBJ1-1,CASHGSPPRHYTEAFF
TRBV7-8,TRBJ1-1,CASSPKRFPDRETEAFF
TRBV11-3,TRBJ2-3,CASTWESQLTDTQYF
TRBV7-6,TRBJ1-3,CASSLTGTGGNTIYF
TRBV9,TRBJ2-3,CASSVTWGVGDTQYF
TRBV29-1,TRBJ1-1,CSVVHRLLTEAFF
TRBV5-1,TRBJ2-1,CASSLARLAGAGEQFF
TRBV28,TRBJ2-7,CASRDRGAYEQYF
TRBV5-1,TRBJ2-5,CASSPQMSPAGETQYF
TRBV9,TRBJ2-5,CASSAGLALGPQETQYF
TRBV9,TRBJ1-1,CASSLGGGGNTEAFF
TRBV7-9,TRBJ1-1,CASSLVGGMNTEAFF
TRBV9,TRBJ1-2,CASSDRSAGGYTF
TRBV12-5,TRBJ1-5,CASGLALVRQGSGQPQHF
TRBV7-9,TRBJ1-5,CASSPTGLGQPQHF
TRBV7-8,TRBJ1-2,CASSLGANSGSNYGYTF
TRBV6-5,TRBJ2-5,CASSREGGLSAEYF
TRBV28,TRBJ1-2,CASSFVNRLRYYGYTF
TRBV5-6,TRBJ1-4,CASSLGQGSEKLFF
TRBV7-9,TRBJ1-5,CASSRGGANQPQHF
TRBV9,TRBJ2-7,CASSVGGGEQYF
TRBV6-6,TRBJ1-2,CASRRGQGNYGYTF
TRBV28,TRBJ2-3,CASSLIVASGSTDTQYF
TRBV7-9,TRBJ2-5,CASSSGQGGLLETQYF
TRBV10-1,TRBJ1-6,CASSVGGSGSPLHF
TRBV11-3,TRBJ2-5,CASSRHLQETQYF
TRBV5-6,TRBJ2-7,CASSLLFEESYEQYF
TRBV18,TRBJ1-1,CASSPDRQTEAFF
TRBV6-5,TRBJ1-2,CASSWGEQYTF
TRBV11-3,TRBJ2-3,CASSLGGPVAGTDTQYF
TRBV6-6,TRBJ2-7,CASSSKGLADSYEQYF
TRBV7-9,TRBJ2-2,CASRLPTGTGELFF
TRBV18,TRBJ2-7,CASSKRDRDYEQYF
TRBV18,TRBJ2-6,CASSQGVGAGANVLTF
TRBV5-1,TRBJ2-1,CASSLNIASGGNEQFF
TRBV5-1,TRBJ2-1,CASSLAKASGSGSYNEQFF
TRBV29-1,TRBJ2-3,CSVGAQRGTDTQYF
TRBV6-6,TRBJ2-1,CASSYGQGTDYNEQFF
TRBV28,TRBJ2-3,CASNEGARTDTQYF
TRBV28,TRBJ2-7,CASTDRLAGKRYEQYF
TRBV5-6,TRBJ2-7,CASSLRTGVEQYF
TRBV15,TRBJ2-3,CATSREGPARYLTDTQYF
TRBV10-3,TRBJ2-1,CAISESGGGVYNEQFF
TRBV5-1,TRBJ2-1,CASSLGGGVPNEQFF
TRBV28,TRBJ1-5,CASSPTSVNRVYQPQHF
TRBV6-6,TRBJ2-7,CASSYGTSGRVF
TRBV7-3,TRBJ2-2,CASSRRTSGTGELFF
TRBV5-1,TRBJ1-2,CASSDYSGPPGGYTF
TRBV5-1,TRBJ1-4,CASSLGGSTGTANEKLFF
TRBV7-9,TRBJ2-2,CASSLGSGVHTGELFF
TRBV7-9,TRBJ1-2,CASSLVEGVGYTF
TRBV6-5,TRBJ2-1,CASRGLAGAPEQFF
TRBV11-3,TRBJ2-7,CASSPGGGRRSEQYF
TRBV6-5,TRBJ1-1,CASSYMRNTEAFF
TRBV5-1,TRBJ2-3,CASSLVAVYTDTQYF
TRBV29-1,TRBJ1-1,CSVEMDRNTEAFF
TRBV11-2,TRBJ2-5,CASRGSRALLGETQYF
TRBV11-3,TRBJ2-1,CASSRLAGGTYNEQFF